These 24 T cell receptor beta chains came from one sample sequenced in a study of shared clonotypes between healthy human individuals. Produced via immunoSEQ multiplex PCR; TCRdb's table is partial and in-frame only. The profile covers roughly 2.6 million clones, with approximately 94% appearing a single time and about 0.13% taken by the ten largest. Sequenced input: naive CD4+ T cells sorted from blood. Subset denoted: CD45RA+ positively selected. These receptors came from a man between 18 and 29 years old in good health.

The CDR3 spells CASSTQRDTQYF. The CDR3 bases are TGTGCCAGCAGCACCCAGAGGGATACGCAGTATTTT. The V and J genes are TRBV7-2 and TRBJ2-3; D not resolved. Trimming pared 5 bases from V and 6 bases from J, leaving 9 bases between. Germline CDR1 reads SGHTA; CDR2 reads FQGNSA. This CDR3 contains 12 residues.

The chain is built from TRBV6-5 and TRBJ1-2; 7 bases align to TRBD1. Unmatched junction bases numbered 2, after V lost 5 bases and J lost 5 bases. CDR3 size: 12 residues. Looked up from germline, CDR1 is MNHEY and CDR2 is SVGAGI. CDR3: CASSQQGYGYTF. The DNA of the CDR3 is TGTGCCAGCAGTCAACAGGGGTATGGCTACACCTTC.

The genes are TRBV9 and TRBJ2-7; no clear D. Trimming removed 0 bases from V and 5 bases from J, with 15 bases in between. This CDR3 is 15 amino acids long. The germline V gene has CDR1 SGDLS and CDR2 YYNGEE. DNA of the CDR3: TGTGCCAGCAGCGTAGGGGGTAGGGAAATCGACGAGCAGTACTTC. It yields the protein CASSVGGREIDEQYF.

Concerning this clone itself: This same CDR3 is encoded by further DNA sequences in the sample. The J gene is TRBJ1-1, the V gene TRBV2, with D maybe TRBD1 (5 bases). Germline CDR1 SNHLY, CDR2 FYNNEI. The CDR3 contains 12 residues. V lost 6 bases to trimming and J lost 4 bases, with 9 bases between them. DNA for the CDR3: TGTGCCAGCAGGGGGCCGGGCACTGAAGCTTTCTTT. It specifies CASRGPGTEAFF.

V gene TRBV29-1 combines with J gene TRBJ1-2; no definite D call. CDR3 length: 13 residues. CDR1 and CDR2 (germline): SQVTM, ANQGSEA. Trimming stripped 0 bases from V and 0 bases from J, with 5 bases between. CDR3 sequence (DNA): TGCAGCGTTGAAGATCGGTCTAACTATGGCTACACCTTC. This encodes CSVEDRSNYGYTF.

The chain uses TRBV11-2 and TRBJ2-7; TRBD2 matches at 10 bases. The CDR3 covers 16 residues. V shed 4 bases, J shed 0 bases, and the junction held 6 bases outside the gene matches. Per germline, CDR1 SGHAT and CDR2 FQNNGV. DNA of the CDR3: TGTGCCAGCAGCTCGGAGACTAGCGGGCTCTCCTACGAGCAGTACTTC. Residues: CASSSETSGLSYEQYF.

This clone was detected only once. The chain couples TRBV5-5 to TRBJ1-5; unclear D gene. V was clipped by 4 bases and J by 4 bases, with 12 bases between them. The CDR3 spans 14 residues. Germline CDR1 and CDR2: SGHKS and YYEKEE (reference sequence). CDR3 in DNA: TGTGCCAGCAGCCCTGGACGCACTAATCAGCCCCAGCATTTT. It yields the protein CASSPGRTNQPQHF.

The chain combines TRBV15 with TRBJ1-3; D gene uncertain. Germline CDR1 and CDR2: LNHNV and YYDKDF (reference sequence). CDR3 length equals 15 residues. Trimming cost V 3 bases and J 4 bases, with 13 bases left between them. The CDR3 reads CATSSPTLRGNTIYF. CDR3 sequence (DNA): TGTGCCACCAGCAGCCCGACGCTACGGGGAAACACCATATATTTT.

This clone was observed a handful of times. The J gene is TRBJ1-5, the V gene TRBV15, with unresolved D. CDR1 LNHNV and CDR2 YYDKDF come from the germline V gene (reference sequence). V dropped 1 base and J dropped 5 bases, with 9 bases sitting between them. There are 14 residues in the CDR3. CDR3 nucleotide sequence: TGTGCCACCAGCAGAGGAGGCTTTGATCAGCCCCAGCATTTT. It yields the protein CATSRGGFDQPQHF.

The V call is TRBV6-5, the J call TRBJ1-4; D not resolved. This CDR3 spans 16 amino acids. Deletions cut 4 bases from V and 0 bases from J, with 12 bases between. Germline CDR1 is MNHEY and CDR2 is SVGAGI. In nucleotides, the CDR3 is TGTGCCAGCAGTTCCGGGGAGGCGGCAACTAATGAAAAACTGTTTTTT. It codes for CASSSGEAATNEKLFF.

Here the CDR3 DNA reads TGTGCCAGCTCACCTGAGGCTGGGGAGACCCAGTACTTC. Amino acid sequence: CASSPEAGETQYF. The chain has TRBV18 and TRBJ2-5; no clear D. Germline CDR1 is KGHSH and CDR2 is LQKENI. This CDR3 comprises 13 residues. V shed 3 bases and J shed 5 bases, with 10 bases lying between them.

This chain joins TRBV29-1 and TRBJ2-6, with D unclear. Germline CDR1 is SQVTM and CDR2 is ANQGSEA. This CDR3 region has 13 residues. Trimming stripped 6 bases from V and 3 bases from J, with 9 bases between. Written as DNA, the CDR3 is TGCAGCGTCTACACTGTTGGGGCCAACGTCCTGACTTTC. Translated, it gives CSVYTVGANVLTF.

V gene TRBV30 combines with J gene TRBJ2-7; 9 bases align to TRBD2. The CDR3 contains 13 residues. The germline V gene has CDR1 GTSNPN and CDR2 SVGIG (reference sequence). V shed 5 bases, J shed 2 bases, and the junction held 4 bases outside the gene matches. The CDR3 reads CAWGTSITYEQYF. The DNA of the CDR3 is TGTGCCTGGGGGACTAGCATTACCTACGAGCAGTACTTC. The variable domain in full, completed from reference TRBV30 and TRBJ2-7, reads SQTIHQWPATLVQPVGSPLSLECTVEGTSNPNLYWYRQAAGRGLQLLFYSVGIGQISSEVPQNLSASRPQDRQFILSSKKLLLSDSGFYLCAWGTSITYEQYFGPGTRLTVT.

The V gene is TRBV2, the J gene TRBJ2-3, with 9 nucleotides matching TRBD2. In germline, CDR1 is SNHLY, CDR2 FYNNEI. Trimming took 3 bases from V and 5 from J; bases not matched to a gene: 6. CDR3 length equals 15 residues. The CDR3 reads CASSDGLAGVDTQYF. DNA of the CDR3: TGTGCCAGCAGTGACGGATTAGCGGGGGTAGATACGCAGTATTTT.

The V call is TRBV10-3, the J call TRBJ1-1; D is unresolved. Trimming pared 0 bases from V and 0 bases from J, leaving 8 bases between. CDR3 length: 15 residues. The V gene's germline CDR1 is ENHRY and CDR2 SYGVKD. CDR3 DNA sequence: TGTGCCATCAGTGAGTCGTTGAGGTTGAACACTGAAGCTTTCTTT. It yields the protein CAISESLRLNTEAFF.

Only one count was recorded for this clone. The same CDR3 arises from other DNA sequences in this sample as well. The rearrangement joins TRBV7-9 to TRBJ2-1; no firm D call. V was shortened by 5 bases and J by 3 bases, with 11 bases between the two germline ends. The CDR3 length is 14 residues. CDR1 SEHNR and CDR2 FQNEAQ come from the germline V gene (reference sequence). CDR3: CASSLTSGYNEQFF. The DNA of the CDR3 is TGTGCCAGCAGCCTAACTTCCGGCTACAATGAGCAGTTCTTC.

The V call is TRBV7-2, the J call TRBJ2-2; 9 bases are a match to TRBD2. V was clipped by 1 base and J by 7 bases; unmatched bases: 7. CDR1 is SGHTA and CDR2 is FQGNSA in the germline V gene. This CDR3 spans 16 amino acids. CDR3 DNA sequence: TGTGCCAGCAGCTTAGTATCTAGCGGGACTGTCGGGGAGCTGTTTTTT. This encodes CASSLVSSGTVGELFF. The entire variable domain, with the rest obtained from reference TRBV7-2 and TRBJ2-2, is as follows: GAGVSQSPSNKVTEKGKDVELRCDPISGHTALYWYRQSLGQGLEFLIYFQGNSAPDKSGLPSDRFSAERTGGSVSTLTIQRTQQEDSAVYLCASSLVSSGTVGELFFGEGSRLTVL.

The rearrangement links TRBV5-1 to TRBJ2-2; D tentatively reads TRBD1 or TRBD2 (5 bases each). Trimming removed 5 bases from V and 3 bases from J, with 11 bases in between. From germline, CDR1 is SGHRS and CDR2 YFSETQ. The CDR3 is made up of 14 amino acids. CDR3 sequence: CASRGQGHTGELFF. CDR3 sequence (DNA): TGCGCCAGCAGGGGGCAGGGACACACCGGGGAGCTGTTTTTT.

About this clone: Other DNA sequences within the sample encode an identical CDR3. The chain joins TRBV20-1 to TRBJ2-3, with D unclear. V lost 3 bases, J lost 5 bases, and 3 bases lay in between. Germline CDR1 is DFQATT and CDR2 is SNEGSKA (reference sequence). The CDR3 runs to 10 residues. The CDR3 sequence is CSARQDTQYF. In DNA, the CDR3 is TGCAGTGCTAGGCAAGATACGCAGTATTTT.

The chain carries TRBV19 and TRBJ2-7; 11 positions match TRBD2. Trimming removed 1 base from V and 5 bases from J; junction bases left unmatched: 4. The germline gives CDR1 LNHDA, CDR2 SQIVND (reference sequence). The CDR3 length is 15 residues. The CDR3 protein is CASSIVGTSGHEQYF. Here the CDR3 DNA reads TGTGCCAGTAGTATAGTGGGGACTAGCGGCCACGAGCAGTACTTC.

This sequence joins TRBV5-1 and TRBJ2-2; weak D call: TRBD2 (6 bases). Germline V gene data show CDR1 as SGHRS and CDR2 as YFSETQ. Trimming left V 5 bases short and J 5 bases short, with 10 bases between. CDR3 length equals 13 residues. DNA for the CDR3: TGCGCCAGCAGACTCGGGAGTACCGGGGAGCTGTTTTTT. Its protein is CASRLGSTGELFF.

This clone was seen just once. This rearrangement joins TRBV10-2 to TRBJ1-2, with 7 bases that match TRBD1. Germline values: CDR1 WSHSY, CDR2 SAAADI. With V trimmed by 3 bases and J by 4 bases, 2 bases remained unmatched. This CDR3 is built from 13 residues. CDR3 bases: TGCGCCAGCAGTGAAGGGGACAGCTATGGCTACACCTTC. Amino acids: CASSEGDSYGYTF.

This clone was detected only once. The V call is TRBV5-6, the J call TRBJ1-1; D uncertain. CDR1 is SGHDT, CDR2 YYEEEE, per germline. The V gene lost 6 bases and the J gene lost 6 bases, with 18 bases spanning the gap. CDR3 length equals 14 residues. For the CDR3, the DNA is TGTGCCAGCACCCCGAGGTCGGGAAGGCCTGAAGCTTTCTTT. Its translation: CASTPRSGRPEAFF.

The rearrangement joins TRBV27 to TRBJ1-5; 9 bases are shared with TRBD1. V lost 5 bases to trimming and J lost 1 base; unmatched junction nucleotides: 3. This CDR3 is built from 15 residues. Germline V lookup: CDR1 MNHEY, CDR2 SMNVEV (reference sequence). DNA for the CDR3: TGTGCCAGCAGTGCAGGGACAGGGAGCAATCAGCCCCAGCATTTT. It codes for CASSAGTGSNQPQHF.